The entry that follows covers one T cell receptor beta chain sequence. In the original analysis: Researchers report that nucleated cell counts were estimated from reference gene primer amplification. The protocol was immunoSEQ multiplex PCR, while the TCRdb copy is restricted to in-frame clones and leaves out a portion. For V, J and clone size, that table is used; D and trimming come from the DNA. The data contain approximately 400,000 clones, roughly 87% of them singletons. This specimen belongs to a study of blood T cell repertoires in COVID-19. For the study at large: T cells, B-cell-depleted T cells, or PBMCs supplied cDNA or gDNA.

CDR1 and CDR2 from the germline V gene are LGHNA and YNFKEQ. J lost 0 bases, V lost 4 bases, and 5 bases had no gene match. The CDR3 is 16 residues long. Participant age was roughly 18 to 95 years, and participants resided in fewer than 30 US areas. The specimen was PBMCs or T cells enriched from blood (not recorded which). This chain links TRBV4-2 with TRBJ1-2; 10 nucleotides match TRBD1. The receptor was isolated from a woman between 45 and 60 years old who had recovered from COVID-19. CDR3 sequence (DNA): TGTGCCAGCAGCCTGGGACAGGGGCTTTCTAACTATGGCTACACCTTC. Translation: CASSLGQGLSNYGYTF.